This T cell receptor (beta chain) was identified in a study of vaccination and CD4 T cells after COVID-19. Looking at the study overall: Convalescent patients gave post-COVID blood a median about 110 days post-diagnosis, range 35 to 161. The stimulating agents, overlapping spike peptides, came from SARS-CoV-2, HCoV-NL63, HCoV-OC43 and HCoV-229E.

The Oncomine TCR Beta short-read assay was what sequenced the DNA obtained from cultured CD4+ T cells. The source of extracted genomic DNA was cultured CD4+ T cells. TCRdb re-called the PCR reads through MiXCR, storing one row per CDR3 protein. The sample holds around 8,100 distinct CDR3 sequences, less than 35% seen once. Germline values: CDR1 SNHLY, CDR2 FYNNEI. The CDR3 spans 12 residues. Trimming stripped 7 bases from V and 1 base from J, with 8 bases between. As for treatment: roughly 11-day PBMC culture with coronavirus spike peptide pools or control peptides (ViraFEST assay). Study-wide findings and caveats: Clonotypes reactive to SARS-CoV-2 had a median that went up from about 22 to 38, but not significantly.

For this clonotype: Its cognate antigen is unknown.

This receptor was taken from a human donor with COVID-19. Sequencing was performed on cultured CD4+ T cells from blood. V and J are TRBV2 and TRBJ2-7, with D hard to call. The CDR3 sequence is CASTAGSYEQYF. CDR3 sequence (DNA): TGTGCCAGCACTGCCGGTTCCTACGAGCAGTACTTC.